The 20 T cell receptor beta chains reported below all come from one sample, sequenced in a study of CXCR3-negative and CXCR3-positive naive CD8 T cells. It was by 5' RACE with UMI labels that the TRB cDNA libraries were prepared. TCRdb reanalyzed the 5' RACE reads and collapses them to one entry per CDR3 protein, without DNA. The sample table includes about 26,000 distinct CDR3 sequences. The sample comprised naive CXCR3- CD8+ T cells from blood. The subset was: CD45RO-CCR7+CD27+CD95- naive CD8+ T cells lacking CXCR3 (TNR3-). The origin of the receptors is a human donor in good health. Some clones in this sample may be carry-over from other donors' samples.

J is TRBJ1-5 and V is TRBV20-1. CDR1 and CDR2 (germline): DFQATT, SNEGSKA (reference sequence). This CDR3 is 14 amino acids long. CDR3 protein: CSAIGTSSNQPQHF.

V is TRBV5-1 and J is TRBJ2-3; TCRdb's D call of TRBD1 is untestable without DNA. The CDR3 is 14 amino acids. Germline CDR1 SGHRS, CDR2 YFSETQ. CDR3 loop: CASSLVGNTDTQYF.

This chain connects TRBV7-9 to TRBJ1-2; the TCRdb call, TRBD1, lacks DNA for checking. The CDR3 runs 15 residues. The germline CDR1 and CDR2 sequences are SEHNR and FQNEAQ (reference sequence). This CDR3 is CASSFGQGRSYGYTF.

The chain recombines TRBV6-6 with TRBJ1-1; TCRdb reports TRBD1, a call that lacks DNA to check it against. The CDR3 runs to 14 residues. Germline V gene sequence: CDR1 MNHNY, CDR2 SVGAGI (reference sequence). CDR3 region: CASSYWGSNTEAFF.

The V gene is TRBV9, the J gene TRBJ2-5; TCRdb's D gene call, TRBD1, goes unchecked for lack of DNA. Germline values: CDR1 SGDLS, CDR2 YYNGEE. There are 15 residues in the CDR3. The CDR3 spells CASSVDGGVQETQYF.

The CDR3 protein is CASSQDGNRYNEQFF. V is TRBV4-3 and J is TRBJ2-1. The CDR3 has 15 residues. From germline, CDR1 is LGHNA and CDR2 YSLEER.

This clonotype ranks as medium-sized in terms of frequency. The rearrangement uses TRBV28 and TRBJ2-7. The germline gives CDR1 MDHEN, CDR2 SYDVKM. This CDR3 spans 12 amino acids. CDR3 in amino acids: CASSHETYEQYF.

V and J are TRBV5-6 and TRBJ2-1; TCRdb's D call, TRBD2, is unchecked because there is no DNA. This CDR3 has 16 amino acids. CDR1 is SGHDT, CDR2 YYEEEE, per germline. The CDR3 reads CASSTTRSPSYNEQFF.

The CDR3 loop is CASSYLEEGWDYGYTF. The chain is built from TRBV6-2 or TRBV6-3 and TRBJ1-2. Looked up from germline, CDR1 is MNHEY and CDR2 is SVGEGT. The CDR3 length is 16 residues.

The rearrangement uses TRBV29-1 and TRBJ2-7. This CDR3 spans 15 amino acids. The germline CDR1 and CDR2 sequences are SQVTM and ANQGSEA. The CDR3 here is CSVEHGRLGPTEQYF.

The chain uses TRBV4-3 and TRBJ1-6. This CDR3 has 16 amino acids. Looked up from germline, CDR1 is LGHNA and CDR2 is YSLEER. The CDR3 region is CASSQDGLSYNSPLHF.

V usage is TRBV15 and J usage is TRBJ2-1; TCRdb's D call, TRBD2, is unchecked because there is no DNA. The CDR3 runs 17 residues. The germline V gene has CDR1 LNHNV and CDR2 YYDKDF (reference sequence). CDR3 sequence reads: CATSREYAGGTTGEQFF.

The CDR3: CASSQEGQTYEQYF. This chain joins TRBV4-3 and TRBJ2-7; TCRdb calls TRBD1, which cannot be checked without DNA. CDR3 size: 14 residues. Germline CDR1 is LGHNA and CDR2 is YSLEER.

The chain combines TRBV7-8 with TRBJ1-6. The CDR3 is made up of 14 amino acids. CDR1 is SGHVS and CDR2 is FQNEAQ in the germline V gene. The CDR3 protein is CASSLNPYNSPLHF.

Considering frequency, this clonotype is medium-sized. This sequence joins TRBV12-3 or TRBV12-4 and TRBJ2-3; with no DNA, the TCRdb D assignment of TRBD2 cannot be verified. This CDR3 contains 17 residues. The CDR3 sequence: CASSMTSGFTATDTQYF.

V usage is TRBV4-3 and J usage is TRBJ1-1. There are 15 residues in the CDR3. CDR1 is LGHNA and CDR2 is YSLEER in the germline V gene. This CDR3 is CASSQDRTRNTEAFF.

This sequence joins TRBV5-5 and TRBJ2-5; TCRdb gives TRBD1 as the D gene, but with no DNA this cannot be confirmed. Germline V gene sequence: CDR1 SGHKS, CDR2 YYEKEE (reference sequence). This CDR3 spans 17 amino acids. Here the CDR3 reads CASSWGQWGRTAETQYF.

The V call is TRBV28, the J call TRBJ1-2. The CDR3 is made up of 11 amino acids. Germline V gene sequence: CDR1 MDHEN, CDR2 SYDVKM. The CDR3 sequence: CAVRLPYGYTF.

The rearrangement links TRBV6-1 to TRBJ2-5; TCRdb selects TRBD2, and the lack of DNA leaves this call unchecked. The CDR3 is made up of 13 amino acids. CDR1 and CDR2 from the germline V gene are MNHNS and SASEGT. CDR3 loop: CASTSGGRKTQYF.

The chain joins TRBV27 to TRBJ2-1. The CDR3 consists of 15 residues. CDR1 and CDR2 (germline): MNHEY, SMNVEV (reference sequence). The CDR3 here is CASTPNYLINNEQFF.